The source of this T cell receptor (beta chain) is a study of CD8 T cells in Susac syndrome. On the study more broadly: Sequencing included Susac syndrome patients, roughly 6 of them with active disease and roughly eight in remission. When blood was drawn, the patients with Susac syndrome were therapy-naive, on corticosteroids, or on intravenous immunoglobulin alone.

This clonotype was observed a single time. In germline, CDR1 is MNHNY, CDR2 SVGAGI (reference sequence). This CDR3 region has 10 residues. J lost 12 bases, V lost 4 bases, and 0 bases had no gene match. Reverse transcription of roughly 0.45 to 1 ug RNA used random hexamers. Coverage of TCR beta CDR3 amplification by immunoSEQ multiplex PCR extended to 54 Vbeta and 13 Jbeta. TCRdb called the immunoSEQ multiplex PCR reads again in MiXCR, with one record for every CDR3 protein. The sample contains about 180,000 distinct CDR3 sequences, around 94% of which appear only once. The chain recombines TRBV6-6 with TRBJ2-1; TRBD2 agrees at 7 bases. This TCR was recovered from a human donor with Susac syndrome. The sequenced material came from CD4+ T cells from PBMCs. CDR3 loop: CASSSGGQFF. In nucleotides, the CDR3 is TGTGCCAGCAGTTCGGGGGGGCAGTTCTTC.